This is a list of T cell receptor beta chains from one sample in a study of technical replicates of blood from a handful of donors. Libraries were prepared by immunoSEQ multiplex PCR; TCRdb keeps only in-frame clonotypes and omits some of them. Counted here are under 70,000 clones, approximately 93% occurring once; the ten biggest clones make up around 4.5%. Sample: PBMCs. These receptors originate from a human donor in good health. Some clones in this sample may be carry-over from other donors' samples. CDR3s include the opening cysteine and the closing phenylalanine or tryptophan. The D gene is left open where the match is weak. Where a row states a size, it is once, few, many or the class of an expanded clone; other rows omit it.

v_call	j_call	clone_size	d_call	cdr3_aa	cdr3_nt
TRBV4-1	TRBJ1-1	-	-	CASSQGPRLNTEAFF	TGCGCCAGCAGCCAAGGTCCCAGGCTGAACACTGAAGCTTTCTTT
TRBV13	TRBJ1-5	-	TRBD1	CASSSTGGTGNQPQHF	TGTGCCAGCAGCTCGACAGGGGGCACGGGCAATCAGCCCCAGCATTTT
TRBV6-1	TRBJ2-4	-	TRBD2	CASSEAEAGVLAKNIQYF	TGTGCCAGCAGTGAAGCTGAAGCGGGAGTGTTAGCCAAAAACATTCAGTACTTC
TRBV5-6	TRBJ1-2	-	-	CASSLAGTNQYYGYTF	TGTGCCAGCAGCTTGGCGGGGACAAATCAGTACTATGGCTACACCTTC
TRBV18	TRBJ2-7	once	-	CASSWASHEQYF	TGTGCCAGCTCCTGGGCTTCGCACGAGCAGTACTTC
TRBV30	TRBJ2-6	-	TRBD1	CAWMVQGAGGANVLTF	TGTGCCTGGATGGTACAGGGGGCGGGTGGGGCCAACGTCCTGACTTTC
TRBV29-1	TRBJ2-2	-	TRBD2	CSVLSGSITGELFF	TGCAGCGTTTTAAGCGGGAGTATCACCGGGGAGCTGTTTTTT
TRBV19	TRBJ2-1	-	-	CASSPEVGRNEQFF	TGTGCCAGTAGCCCGGAGGTGGGCCGCAATGAGCAGTTCTTC
TRBV7-2	TRBJ1-3	-	-	CASSPRTGNTIYF	TGTGCCAGTAGCCCGCGTACGGGAAACACCATATATTTT
TRBV5-1	TRBJ2-3	-	TRBD2	CASSSFSGGASDTQYF	TGCGCCAGCAGCTCCTTTAGCGGGGGGGCGTCAGATACGCAGTATTTT
TRBV27	TRBJ2-7	-	-	CASSWAGRLSEQYF	TGTGCCAGCAGTTGGGCAGGCAGGCTCTCCGAGCAGTACTTC
TRBV10-3	TRBJ2-3	-	-	CAIRETSADTQYF	TGTGCCATCAGGGAGACTTCGGCAGATACGCAGTATTTT
TRBV29-1	TRBJ1-1	-	TRBD1	CSATQGNAEAFF	TGCAGCGCCACACAGGGGAATGCTGAAGCTTTCTTT
TRBV5-1	TRBJ2-1	-	-	CASKYDTNNEQFF	TGCGCCAGCAAATACGACACCAACAATGAGCAGTTCTTC
TRBV7-9	TRBJ2-1	-	TRBD2	CASSDSGGSYNEQFF	TGTGCCAGCAGCGACAGCGGGGGCTCCTACAATGAGCAGTTCTTC
TRBV13	TRBJ2-1	-	TRBD2	CASSLVSGSVSEQFF	TGTGCCAGCAGCTTAGTTAGCGGGAGTGTAAGTGAGCAGTTCTTC
TRBV30	TRBJ1-1	-	-	CAWSGVDFKAFF	TGTGCCTGGAGTGGCGTGGACTTTAAAGCTTTCTTT
TRBV6-5	TRBJ2-1	-	TRBD2	CASSYSGGGNEQFF	TGTGCCAGCAGTTACTCGGGGGGGGGCAATGAGCAGTTCTTC
TRBV6-6	TRBJ2-3	-	TRBD2	CASRQPGLEADTQYF	TGTGCCAGCAGACAACCGGGACTAGAGGCAGATACGCAGTATTTT
TRBV27	TRBJ2-1	-	TRBD2	CASSPRQAGIYNEQFF	TGTGCCAGCAGTCCGCGGCAAGCGGGGATTTACAATGAGCAGTTCTTC
TRBV19	TRBJ1-5	-	TRBD1	CASSIARGLVQPQHF	TGTGCCAGTAGTATAGCGAGGGGGCTGGTTCAGCCCCAGCATTTT
TRBV6-1	TRBJ2-3	-	-	CASSGQPFTQYF	TGTGCCAGCAGCGGACAGCCATTTACGCAGTATTTT
TRBV6-1	TRBJ1-4	-	-	CASSEVSGFNEKLFF	TGTGCCAGCAGTGAAGTGTCGGGATTTAATGAAAAACTGTTTTTT
TRBV7-6	TRBJ2-6	few	-	CASSNHERGATGANVLTF	TGTGCCAGCAGCAACCACGAACGGGGGGCGACTGGGGCCAACGTCCTGACTTTC
TRBV18	TRBJ1-1	-	TRBD1	CASSPIQGAGTEAFF	TGTGCCAGCTCACCAATCCAGGGGGCGGGAACTGAAGCTTTCTTT
TRBV5-1	TRBJ2-3	-	TRBD2	CASSSLTSGVSTDTQYF	TGCGCCAGCAGCTCTCTAACTAGCGGGGTTAGCACAGATACGCAGTATTTT
TRBV6-1	TRBJ2-5	-	TRBD2	CASSELAGAVQTQYF	TGTGCCAGCAGTGAGCTAGCGGGGGCGGTGCAGACCCAGTACTTC
TRBV7-2	TRBJ2-2	-	-	CASSRTSGTGELFF	TGTGCCAGCAGCCGGACGAGCGGCACCGGGGAGCTGTTTTTT
TRBV29-1	TRBJ2-7	-	-	CSVVASNNEQYF	TGCAGCGTAGTAGCTTCCAACAACGAGCAGTACTTC
TRBV30	TRBJ1-4	-	-	CAWTHPGINNEKLFF	TGTGCCTGGACCCACCCCGGGATAAATAATGAAAAACTGTTTTTT
TRBV27	TRBJ1-5	-	TRBD1	CASSSQGASNQPQHF	TGTGCCAGCAGTTCCCAGGGGGCCAGCAATCAGCCCCAGCATTTT
TRBV29-1	TRBJ2-7	-	-	CSVGGGWEQYF	TGCAGCGTGGGCGGGGGCTGGGAGCAGTACTTC
TRBV6-5	TRBJ2-7	-	-	CASSSPREYEQYF	TGTGCCAGCAGTTCCCCCAGGGAATACGAGCAGTACTTC
TRBV5-1	TRBJ1-2	-	-	CASSPGGREYGYTF	TGCGCCAGCAGCCCCGGAGGGAGGGAATATGGCTACACCTTC
TRBV5-4	TRBJ2-3	-	-	CASSLPGTDTQYF	TGTGCCAGCAGCTTGCCAGGCACAGATACGCAGTATTTT
TRBV4-1	TRBJ2-3	-	TRBD2	CASSQAHLAGGADTQYF	TGCGCCAGCAGCCAAGCGCATCTAGCGGGAGGGGCAGATACGCAGTATTTT
TRBV10-3	TRBJ2-7	-	-	CAIRRDSEQYF	TGTGCCATCAGGCGGGACAGCGAGCAGTACTTC